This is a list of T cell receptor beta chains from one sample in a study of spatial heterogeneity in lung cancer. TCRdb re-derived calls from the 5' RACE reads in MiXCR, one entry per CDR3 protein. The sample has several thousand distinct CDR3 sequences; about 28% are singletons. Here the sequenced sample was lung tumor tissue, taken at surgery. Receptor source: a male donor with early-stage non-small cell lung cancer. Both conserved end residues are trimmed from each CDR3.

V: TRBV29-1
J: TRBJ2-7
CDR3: SVGPGAGYEQY

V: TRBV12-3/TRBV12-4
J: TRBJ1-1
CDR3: ASSLTGATEAF

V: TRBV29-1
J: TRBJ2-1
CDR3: SVATADEQF

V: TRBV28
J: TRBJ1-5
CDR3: ASSLGGSNQPQH

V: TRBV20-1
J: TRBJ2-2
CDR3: SAPEGYTGELF

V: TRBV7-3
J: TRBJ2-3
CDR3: ASSPDPATDTQY

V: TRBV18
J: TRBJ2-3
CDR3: ASSGGFEGTDTQY

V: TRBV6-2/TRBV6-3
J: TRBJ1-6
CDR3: ASSSGTGGVGSPLH

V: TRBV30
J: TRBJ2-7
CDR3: AWSVSSYEQY

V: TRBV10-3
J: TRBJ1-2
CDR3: AISERWDSATYGYT

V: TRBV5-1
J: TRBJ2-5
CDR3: ASSLERGQKETQY

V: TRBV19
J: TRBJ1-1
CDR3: ASSMGLHTEAF

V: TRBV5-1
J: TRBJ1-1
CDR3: ASSGEQGISEAF

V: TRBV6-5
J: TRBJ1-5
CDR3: ASSYTSYDRQH

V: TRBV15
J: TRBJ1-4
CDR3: ATSSGTGIGEKLF

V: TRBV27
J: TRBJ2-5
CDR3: ASSFRFRETQY

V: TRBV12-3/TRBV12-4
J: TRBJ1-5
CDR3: GRRQTRSQPQH

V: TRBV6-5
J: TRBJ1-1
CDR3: ASSLGGANTEAF

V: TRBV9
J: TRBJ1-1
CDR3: ASSREGAVHVNTEAF

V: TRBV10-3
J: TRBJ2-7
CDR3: AISERAGGDYEQY